A single sample is the source of the 21 T cell receptor beta chains below, sequenced in a study of shared clonotypes between healthy human individuals. Measured with immunoSEQ multiplex PCR; TCRdb has only the in-frame clones, and not every one. The data show roughly 170,000 clones, around 63% seen once. Source material: memory CD4+ T cells sorted from blood. Documented subset: CD45RA-negative fraction. The receptors stem from a man younger than 45 in good health.

This clone was counted only a few times. Other DNA sequences of this sample code for an identical CDR3. The chain combines TRBV27 with TRBJ2-3, with D unresolved. Germline CDR1 is MNHEY and CDR2 is SMNVEV (reference sequence). Between the trimmed V and J ends, which lost 0 bases and 0 bases, there was a span of 1 base. The CDR3 sequence is 13 residues long. The CDR3 reads CASSLSSTDTQYF. CDR3 nucleotides: TGTGCCAGCAGTTTATCGAGCACAGATACGCAGTATTTT.

The gene calls are TRBV5-1 and TRBJ2-1, with 10 bases matching TRBD1. CDR1 SGHRS and CDR2 YFSETQ come from the germline V gene. This CDR3 has 14 amino acids. Trimming removed 5 bases from V and 6 bases from J; junction bases left unmatched: 5. CDR3 sequence (DNA): TGCGCCAGCAGACCGGACAGGGGGGTCAATGAGCAGTTCTTC. It is translated as CASRPDRGVNEQFF.

The chain couples TRBV18 to TRBJ2-5; no clear D gene. Germline CDR1 and CDR2: KGHSH and LQKENI. The CDR3 length is 14 residues. The ends were cut back, 3 bases at V and 1 base at J, with 9 bases in the middle. The CDR3 loop reads CASSPPWPQETQYF. CDR3 sequence (DNA): TGTGCCAGCTCACCCCCTTGGCCCCAAGAGACCCAGTACTTC.

This chain joins TRBV5-1 and TRBJ2-1; 8 nucleotides line up with TRBD1. Unmatched junction bases numbered 11, after V lost 1 base and J lost 8 bases. From germline, CDR1 is SGHRS and CDR2 YFSETQ. This CDR3 has 16 amino acids. As DNA, the CDR3 is TGCGCCAGCAGCTTGTTTGTCTCTCAGGACAGGGATGAGCAGTTCTTC. It encodes CASSLFVSQDRDEQFF.

The chain combines TRBV28 with TRBJ2-1; D ambiguous. The V end lost 6 bases, the J end lost 6 bases, and 9 bases lay between the germline ends. CDR3 length: 12 residues. Germline CDR1 MDHEN, CDR2 SYDVKM. Here the CDR3 DNA reads TGTGCCAGCAGCCTCTGGAGCAATGAGCAGTTCTTC. The encoded protein is CASSLWSNEQFF.

For this clone: The same CDR3 also results from other DNA sequences found in this sample. This chain uses TRBV27 with TRBJ2-5; no clear D. The CDR3 runs to 11 residues. Germline CDR1 MNHEY, CDR2 SMNVEV (reference sequence). Trimming shortened V by 2 bases and J by 8 bases, and 6 bases separated the two germline ends. The CDR3 sequence is CASSLGETQYF. CDR3 DNA: TGTGCCAGCAGTTTAGGGGAAACCCAGTACTTC.

This chain links TRBV7-9 with TRBJ2-5, with D perhaps TRBD1 or TRBD2 (6 bases each). The length of the CDR3 is 14 residues. The germline CDR1 and CDR2 sequences are SEHNR and FQNEAQ (reference sequence). The V end lost 6 bases, the J end lost 3 bases, and 14 bases lay between the germline ends. The CDR3 region has the DNA TGTGCCAGCAGGTCCTGGGGGGCGAAAGAGACCCAGTACTTC. It translates to CASRSWGAKETQYF.

A remark on this clone: Other DNA variants within this sample encode the same CDR3. This chain links TRBV18 with TRBJ2-1; 11 positions agree with TRBD2. Looked up from germline, CDR1 is KGHSH and CDR2 is LQKENI. The V segment lost 3 bases and the J segment 5 bases; nucleotides outside the gene matches: 3. This CDR3 comprises 15 residues. Written as DNA, the CDR3 is TGTGCCAGCTCACCTCCGGGACTAGCGGACAATGAGCAGTTCTTC. Its protein is CASSPPGLADNEQFF.

This clone was detected a few times. The chain has TRBV5-1 and TRBJ1-1; D is undetermined. This CDR3 spans 13 amino acids. Germline V gene data show CDR1 as SGHRS and CDR2 as YFSETQ. Trimming stripped 4 bases from V and 0 bases from J, with 7 bases between. CDR3 region: CASSEILNTEAFF. CDR3 coding DNA: TGCGCCAGCAGCGAGATCTTGAACACTGAAGCTTTCTTT.

In this sample, this clone turned up a few times. V usage is TRBV28 and J usage is TRBJ2-5; tentatively, D is TRBD2 (6 bases). The CDR3 runs 21 residues. From germline, CDR1 is MDHEN and CDR2 SYDVKM. V lost 3 bases and J 2 bases, leaving 31 bases between the germline ends. CDR3 bases: TGTGCCAGCAGTTTGCTGAGAACAGTCGGTTTCGGGAGCCGGATTCAAGAGACCCAGTACTTC. This sequence encodes CASSLLRTVGFGSRIQETQYF.

The chain joins TRBV30 to TRBJ2-7; D remains unclear. V was clipped by 2 bases and J by 0 bases, with 8 bases between them. Germline V gene lookup returns CDR1 GTSNPN and CDR2 SVGIG (reference sequence). This CDR3 has 13 amino acids. As DNA, the CDR3 is TGTGCCTGGAGTAAGAGTTTCTCCTACGAGCAGTACTTC. Protein: CAWSKSFSYEQYF.

The chain couples TRBV11-2 to TRBJ2-5; 8 bases are a match to TRBD1. Germline V gives CDR1 SGHAT, CDR2 FQNNGV. This CDR3 has 16 residues. V lost 2 bases and J lost 4; bases outside the gene matches: 9. The CDR3 coding sequence is TGTGCCAGCAGCTTATGGTTGCGACAGGGGTTAGAGACCCAGTACTTC. Residues: CASSLWLRQGLETQYF. Supplemented by reference TRBV11-2 and TRBJ2-5, the full variable domain reads EAGVAQSPRYKIIEKRQSVAFWCNPISGHATLYWYQQILGQGPKLLIQFQNNGVVDDSQLPKDRFSAERLKGVDSTLKIQPAKLEDSAVYLCASSLWLRQGLETQYFGPGTRLLVL.

This clone was seen only once. CDR3 sequence: CAWSLRASGTRNQPQHF. The CDR3 coding sequence is TGTGCCTGGAGTCTCAGGGCATCCGGGACAAGAAATCAGCCCCAGCATTTT. J is TRBJ1-5 and V is TRBV30, with a tentative D call TRBD1 (6 bases). CDR1 GTSNPN and CDR2 SVGIG come from the germline V gene (reference sequence). This CDR3 contains 17 residues. Trimming shortened V by 2 bases and J by 4 bases, and 21 bases separated the two germline ends.

This clone has only a few counts. V and J are TRBV6-1 and TRBJ2-5; possible D gene TRBD1, 5 bases. Germline CDR1 reads MNHNS; CDR2 reads SASEGT. CDR3 length equals 14 residues. The V end lost 2 bases, the J end lost 4 bases, and 11 bases lay between the germline ends. This CDR3 is CASSENRQGETQYF. The DNA for the CDR3 is TGTGCCAGCAGTGAAAACAGGCAGGGAGAGACCCAGTACTTC.

This clone came up a few times. Here the CDR3 DNA reads TGCGCCAGCAGCTCCTTAAGCGGGGCCAGACAAGAGACCCAGTACTTC. It is translated as CASSSLSGARQETQYF. The gene calls are TRBV5-1 and TRBJ2-5, with 7 bases identical to TRBD2. The CDR3 has 16 amino acids. V lost 3 bases, J lost 2 bases, and 10 bases stayed unmatched. CDR1 is SGHRS, CDR2 YFSETQ, per germline.

This clone was observed a few times. The chain recombines TRBV7-2 with TRBJ2-2, with D perhaps matching TRBD2 (5 bases). CDR1 and CDR2 from the germline V gene are SGHTA and FQGNSA. V was pared by 5 bases and J by 4 bases, with 14 bases between. The CDR3 contains 15 residues. The CDR3 region has the DNA TGTGCCAGCAGCAGTCCAAAGAGGGCCACCGGGGAGCTGTTTTTT. This sequence encodes CASSSPKRATGELFF.

This clone has ten or more counts. The chain combines TRBV4-2 with TRBJ1-1; 10 positions match TRBD1. Trimming took 4 bases from V and 5 from J; bases not matched to a gene: 10. Germline V lookup: CDR1 LGHNA, CDR2 YNFKEQ. The CDR3 is 16 residues long. CDR3 sequence (DNA): TGTGCCAGCAGCCTAGGGAACCGGGACAGGGGTACTGAAGCTTTCTTT. It translates to CASSLGNRDRGTEAFF.

This chain connects TRBV28 to TRBJ2-7; 7 positions match TRBD2. The CDR3 covers 16 residues. Trimming at V came to 6 bases and at J to 4 bases, leaving 15 bases not matched to a gene. In germline, CDR1 is MDHEN, CDR2 SYDVKM. The CDR3 loop is CASSSPGGGGVYEQYF. The CDR3 DNA is TGTGCCAGCAGCTCCCCTGGGGGGGGAGGGGTATACGAGCAGTACTTC.

The chain has TRBV5-4 and TRBJ2-6, with D uncertain. The CDR3 runs to 18 residues. From germline, CDR1 is SGHNT and CDR2 YYREEE (reference sequence). Deletions cut 7 bases from V and 5 bases from J, with 25 bases between. The CDR3 protein is CASVASVSHKSRANVLTF. The CDR3 nucleotides are TGTGCCAGCGTTGCCAGTGTCTCGCACAAAAGTCGGGCCAACGTCCTGACTTTC.

This chain joins TRBV4-1 and TRBJ2-1; 11 bases are shared with TRBD2. Per the germline V gene, CDR1 is MGHRA and CDR2 is YSYEKL. The CDR3 runs 14 residues. With V trimmed by 0 bases and J by 12 bases, 4 bases remained unmatched. The CDR3 sequence is CASSQEGSGRGQFF. CDR3 nucleotides: TGCGCCAGCAGCCAAGAGGGTAGCGGGAGGGGGCAGTTCTTC.

V is TRBV2 and J is TRBJ2-7; maybe TRBD1 (6 bases). The ends were cut back, 1 base at V and 6 bases at J, with 16 bases in the middle. The CDR3 has 15 amino acids. Germline CDR1 and CDR2: SNHLY and FYNNEI. The CDR3 DNA is TGTGCCAGCAGTGAAGTCAGGGGTTACCTTGGCGAGCAGTACTTC. Translated: CASSEVRGYLGEQYF.